These T cell receptor beta chains were read from a single sample in a study of cytotoxic CD8 clonotypes in ibrutinib-treated CLL. Method: immunoSEQ multiplex PCR; TCRdb's copy keeps in-frame clones and lacks some. The table shows about 200,000 clones, with 75% to 80% occurring only once. The sequences come from PBMCs, collected after 12 months of ibrutinib treatment. These receptors were obtained from a human donor with chronic lymphocytic leukemia. The CDR3 runs from the conserved cysteine through the conserved F or W. D genes are given only for firm matches. Clone sizes are given selectively: once, few, many, or a class where the clone is expanded.

cdr3_length: 14
v_call: TRBV18
j_call: TRBJ2-1
clone_size: -
d_call: TRBD2
cdr3_nt: TGTGCCAGCTCACCGCGGGGGGATAACAATGAGCAGTTCTTC
cdr3_aa: CASSPRGDNNEQFF

cdr3_length: 13
v_call: TRBV7-9
j_call: TRBJ2-7
clone_size: -
d_call: -
cdr3_nt: TGTGCCAGCAGCCCCCAGGCCTCGTACGAGCAGTACTTC
cdr3_aa: CASSPQASYEQYF

cdr3_length: 15
v_call: TRBV7-9
j_call: TRBJ1-4
clone_size: -
d_call: -
cdr3_nt: TGTGCCAGCAGCCTCAAGGGGGCAACTAATGAAAAACTGTTTTTT
cdr3_aa: CASSLKGATNEKLFF

cdr3_length: 16
v_call: TRBV7-9
j_call: TRBJ2-1
clone_size: once
d_call: -
cdr3_nt: TGTGCCAGCAGCTTAGCGGGGGCCAGCTCCTACAATGAGCAGTTCTTC
cdr3_aa: CASSLAGASSYNEQFF

cdr3_length: 16
v_call: TRBV4-1
j_call: TRBJ1-5
clone_size: -
d_call: TRBD1
cdr3_nt: TGCGCCAGCAGCCAAACCGAAAGACAGGGGAATCAGCCCCAGCATTTT
cdr3_aa: CASSQTERQGNQPQHF

cdr3_length: 12
v_call: TRBV14
j_call: TRBJ2-5
clone_size: -
d_call: -
cdr3_nt: TGTGCCAGCAGCCTCGGCTGGGAGACCCAGTACTTC
cdr3_aa: CASSLGWETQYF

cdr3_length: 16
v_call: TRBV5-1
j_call: TRBJ1-3
clone_size: -
d_call: -
cdr3_nt: TGCGCCAGCAGCTTTCCGAAGAAGGGCTCTGGAAACACCATATATTTT
cdr3_aa: CASSFPKKGSGNTIYF

cdr3_length: 14
v_call: TRBV5-1
j_call: TRBJ2-4
clone_size: -
d_call: -
cdr3_nt: TGCGCCAGCAGCTTATCACAGGGAACGAACATTCAGTACTTC
cdr3_aa: CASSLSQGTNIQYF

cdr3_length: 19
v_call: TRBV4-1
j_call: TRBJ1-1
clone_size: -
d_call: -
cdr3_nt: TGCGCCAGCAGCCAAGAGCTTGGTGCAGTAGGAATAGTGAACACTGAAGCTTTCTTT
cdr3_aa: CASSQELGAVGIVNTEAFF

cdr3_length: 13
v_call: TRBV7-9
j_call: TRBJ2-2
clone_size: -
d_call: -
cdr3_nt: TGTGCCAGCAGATCTCATCTGAGCGGGGAGCTGTTTTTT
cdr3_aa: CASRSHLSGELFF

cdr3_length: 15
v_call: TRBV2
j_call: TRBJ2-1
clone_size: -
d_call: TRBD2
cdr3_nt: TGTGCCAGCAGGCTAGGACTAGCGGCAAACAATGAGCAGTTCTTC
cdr3_aa: CASRLGLAANNEQFF

cdr3_length: 16
v_call: TRBV6-5
j_call: TRBJ2-1
clone_size: -
d_call: -
cdr3_nt: TGTGCCAGCAGTTACTCCCTCGGGGATTCCTACAATGAGCAGTTCTTC
cdr3_aa: CASSYSLGDSYNEQFF

cdr3_length: 17
v_call: TRBV7-6
j_call: TRBJ2-5
clone_size: once
d_call: TRBD2
cdr3_nt: TGTGCCAGCAGCTTAAGCAGCCCAGCGGGGGTGCGAGAGACCCAGTACTTC
cdr3_aa: CASSLSSPAGVRETQYF

cdr3_length: 16
v_call: TRBV28
j_call: TRBJ1-5
clone_size: -
d_call: TRBD1
cdr3_nt: TGTGCCAGCAGTTTACGTGGCAGGGGGACGGGTCAGCCCCAGCATTTT
cdr3_aa: CASSLRGRGTGQPQHF

cdr3_length: 14
v_call: TRBV30
j_call: TRBJ1-2
clone_size: few
d_call: TRBD1
cdr3_nt: TGTGCCTGGAAACATAGGGACAGGTCCTATGGCTACACCTTC
cdr3_aa: CAWKHRDRSYGYTF

cdr3_length: 14
v_call: TRBV5-5
j_call: TRBJ2-7
clone_size: -
d_call: TRBD2
cdr3_nt: TGTGCCAGCAGCTCCCCGCCGGGAGGGCAGGAGCAGTACTTC
cdr3_aa: CASSSPPGGQEQYF

cdr3_length: 13
v_call: TRBV11-2
j_call: TRBJ1-2
clone_size: -
d_call: -
cdr3_nt: TGTGCCAGCAGCTCCCAGGGTAACTATGGCTACACCTTC
cdr3_aa: CASSSQGNYGYTF

cdr3_length: 12
v_call: TRBV6-5
j_call: TRBJ2-7
clone_size: -
d_call: -
cdr3_nt: TGTGCCAGCAGTTTAGGACACAACGAGCAGTACTTC
cdr3_aa: CASSLGHNEQYF

cdr3_length: 16
v_call: TRBV7-6
j_call: TRBJ2-2
clone_size: -
d_call: -
cdr3_nt: TGTGCCAGCAGCTTAGGGGGCCGGAGTTACACCGGGGAGCTGTTTTTT
cdr3_aa: CASSLGGRSYTGELFF

cdr3_length: 14
v_call: TRBV5-6
j_call: TRBJ2-7
clone_size: once
d_call: -
cdr3_nt: TGTGCCAGCAGCTTGGGGCAGGGTCCCTACGAGCAGTACTTC
cdr3_aa: CASSLGQGPYEQYF

cdr3_length: 15
v_call: TRBV27
j_call: TRBJ2-7
clone_size: -
d_call: TRBD2
cdr3_nt: TGTGCCAGCAGCAAAAATAGCGGGAGGCCGGGCGAGCAGTACTTC
cdr3_aa: CASSKNSGRPGEQYF

cdr3_length: 17
v_call: TRBV4-1
j_call: TRBJ2-2
clone_size: -
d_call: TRBD2
cdr3_nt: TGCGCCAGCAGCCAAGGGTTAGGCGGGGGTTACACCGGGGAGCTGTTTTTT
cdr3_aa: CASSQGLGGGYTGELFF

cdr3_length: 16
v_call: TRBV9
j_call: TRBJ2-3
clone_size: -
d_call: TRBD2
cdr3_nt: TGTGCCAGCGCCGCCTGGCCTAGCGGATCCACAGATACGCAGTATTTT
cdr3_aa: CASAAWPSGSTDTQYF

cdr3_length: 16
v_call: TRBV2
j_call: TRBJ1-2
clone_size: -
d_call: -
cdr3_nt: TGTGCCAGCAGTGTACGAGGGGATAAACCCAACTATGGCTACACCTTC
cdr3_aa: CASSVRGDKPNYGYTF

cdr3_length: 13
v_call: TRBV4-1
j_call: TRBJ2-7
clone_size: -
d_call: -
cdr3_nt: TGCGCCAGCAGCCAAGTGGGGGACAAGAGGCAGTACTTC
cdr3_aa: CASSQVGDKRQYF

cdr3_length: 14
v_call: TRBV6-6
j_call: TRBJ1-2
clone_size: -
d_call: TRBD1
cdr3_nt: TGTGCCAGCAGTCCTCCGGGACAGAGCTATGGCTACACCTTC
cdr3_aa: CASSPPGQSYGYTF

cdr3_length: 11
v_call: TRBV19
j_call: TRBJ2-1
clone_size: once
d_call: -
cdr3_nt: TGTGCCAGTAGTTTCGGCAATGAGCAGTTCTTC
cdr3_aa: CASSFGNEQFF

cdr3_length: 12
v_call: TRBV29-1
j_call: TRBJ2-5
clone_size: -
d_call: -
cdr3_nt: TGCAGCGTTGGGGGATTACAAGAGACCCAGTACTTC
cdr3_aa: CSVGGLQETQYF

cdr3_length: 13
v_call: TRBV5-1
j_call: TRBJ1-2
clone_size: -
d_call: -
cdr3_nt: TGCGCCAGCAGCGTACAGGGAATATATGGCTACACCTTC
cdr3_aa: CASSVQGIYGYTF

cdr3_length: 16
v_call: TRBV4-1
j_call: TRBJ2-7
clone_size: -
d_call: -
cdr3_nt: TGCGCCAGCAGCCAAGTTGGCCAGGGGCGGGCCTACGAGCAGTACTTC
cdr3_aa: CASSQVGQGRAYEQYF